These 32 T cell receptor beta chains came from one sample sequenced in a study of blood T cell repertoires in COVID-19 (dated by TCRdb to about 2020). The library was produced with the immunoSEQ multiplex PCR assay. What TCRdb holds here is the immuneACCESS table cut down to in-frame rearrangements. Part of the clones is not present; checked against another copy, under half of the missing clones reflect an unresolved V gene, and the others are unexplained. Across this sample there are just over 250,000 clones, with approximately 89% seen only once. The ten largest account for more than 8.5% of the sample. Sequencing was performed on peripheral blood. The receptors stem from a woman in her seventies with COVID-19, enrolled during active disease.

The chain recombines TRBV2 with TRBJ2-1, with 8 bases matching TRBD2. The CDR3 sequence is 13 residues long. Germline CDR1 and CDR2: SNHLY and FYNNEI. After removal of 7 bases from V and 9 bases from J, the junction contained 8 bases not matched to a gene. The CDR3 spells CASTEWREAEQFF. The DNA for the CDR3 is TGTGCCAGCACCGAGTGGCGGGAGGCTGAGCAGTTCTTC.

This clone was observed once. This CDR3 is also generated by other DNA sequences in the sample. The genes are TRBV6-5 and TRBJ1-5, with a tentative D call TRBD1 (6 bases). The CDR3 contains 13 residues. V was trimmed by 6 bases and J by 2 bases, leaving 8 bases between them. The germline CDR1 and CDR2 sequences are MNHEY and SVGAGI. For the CDR3, the DNA is TGTGCCAGCAGCCGGACAGGCAATCAGCCCCAGCATTTT. As protein: CASSRTGNQPQHF.

The CDR3 bases are TGTGCCAGCAGCCTAGGGGGAAACTATGGCTACACCTTC. Its protein product is CASSLGGNYGYTF. This chain links TRBV7-3 with TRBJ1-2; a possible D gene is TRBD1 (6 bases). This CDR3 region has 13 residues. Trimming pared 5 bases from V and 2 bases from J, leaving 9 bases between. From germline, CDR1 is SGHTA and CDR2 FQGTGA.

The gene calls are TRBV24-1 and TRBJ2-1, with TRBD2 identical over 7 bases. The length of the CDR3 is 14 residues. Germline loops: CDR1 KGHDR, CDR2 SFDVKD. Trimming cost V 3 bases and J 4 bases; bases outside gene matches: 2. Written as DNA, the CDR3 is TGTGCCACCAGTGATCCGGGGGGTTACAATGAGCAGTTCTTC. The encoded protein is CATSDPGGYNEQFF.

The chain uses TRBV6-1 and TRBJ2-7; possibly TRBD2 for D (5 bases). V dropped 5 bases and J dropped 5 bases, with 19 bases sitting between them. The CDR3 runs to 15 residues. CDR1 and CDR2 (germline): MNHNS, SASEGT. CDR3 coding DNA: TGTGCCAGCAGTTCGACTGGAGGTAGCGCCGACGAGCAGTACTTC. As protein: CASSSTGGSADEQYF.

This clone has only a few counts. The chain carries TRBV27 and TRBJ1-6; 11 positions agree with TRBD1. CDR1 is MNHEY, CDR2 SMNVEV, per germline (reference sequence). The CDR3 extends over 17 amino acids. V was clipped by 7 bases and J by 4 bases; unmatched bases: 9. The CDR3 coding sequence is TGTGCCAGCACCCCTACCGGGACAGGGGGATATAATTCACCCCTCCACTTT. Its translation: CASTPTGTGGYNSPLHF.

The chain uses TRBV5-1 and TRBJ1-1; D is possibly TRBD1 (5 bases). The CDR3 length is 12 residues. Trimming left V 5 bases short and J 4 bases short, with 9 bases between. Germline assignment: CDR1 SGHRS and CDR2 YFSETQ. The CDR3 DNA sequence: TGCGCCAGCAGTGCCGGGGGCACTGAAGCTTTCTTT. It specifies CASSAGGTEAFF. Based on the CDR3 plus reference TRBV5-1 and TRBJ1-1, the full variable domain is KAGVTQTPRYLIKTRGQQVTLSCSPISGHRSVSWYQQTPGQGLQFLFEYFSETQRNKGNFPGRFSGRQFSNSRSEMNVSTLELGDSALYLCASSAGGTEAFFGQGTRLTVV.

The V call is TRBV2, the J call TRBJ2-7; 9 bases are shared with TRBD1. From germline, CDR1 is SNHLY and CDR2 FYNNEI. The CDR3 extends over 13 amino acids. The J segment lost 6 bases and the V segment lost 7 bases, leaving 7 bases of the junction unmatched. CDR3 loop: CASTGTGRGEQYF. Here the CDR3 DNA reads TGTGCCAGCACCGGGACAGGGAGAGGCGAGCAGTACTTC.

In DNA form, the CDR3 reads TGCGCCAGCAGCTTAACTAGCGGGCCCTACGAGCAGTACTTC. It is translated as CASSLTSGPYEQYF. The rearrangement uses TRBV5-1 and TRBJ2-7, with 9 bases fitting TRBD2. J gave up 2 bases and V 2 bases, and 2 bases lay outside the gene matches. The CDR3 runs 14 residues. Per the germline V gene, CDR1 is SGHRS and CDR2 is YFSETQ.

The rearrangement uses TRBV5-1 and TRBJ1-1, with 7 bases matching TRBD1. The CDR3 is 13 amino acids. The trim removed 5 bases at V and 9 bases at J, leaving 10 bases unmatched. The germline V gene has CDR1 SGHRS and CDR2 YFSETQ. CDR3 protein: CASSSTGWLKAFF. The CDR3 nucleotides are TGCGCCAGCAGTTCGACAGGGTGGTTAAAAGCTTTCTTT.

The chain employs TRBV30 and TRBJ1-5, with a tentative D call TRBD1 (5 bases). The CDR3 length is 13 residues. Trimming took 4 bases from V and 6 from J, leaving 13 bases between them. The germline CDR1 and CDR2 sequences are GTSNPN and SVGIG (reference sequence). The CDR3 region has the DNA TGTGCCTGGACCTCAGGGTCAGGTCAGCCCCAGCATTTT. Translation gives CAWTSGSGQPQHF.

CDR3 in amino acids: CASRHRRDYNNEQFF. The CDR3 nucleotides are TGTGCCAGCAGACATCGCCGGGACTATAACAATGAGCAGTTCTTC. This chain uses TRBV11-3 with TRBJ2-1; 7 positions agree with TRBD2. The CDR3 sequence is 15 residues long. CDR1 and CDR2 from the germline V gene are SGHNT and YENEEA. The ends lost 6 bases at V and 5 bases at J; junction bases unmatched: 10.

V usage is TRBV6-1 and J usage is TRBJ2-6, with TRBD2 matching 7 bases. This CDR3 is 15 amino acids long. V lost 3 bases, J lost 4 bases, and 3 bases stayed unmatched. Germline V gene lookup returns CDR1 MNHNS and CDR2 SASEGT. The CDR3 protein is CASSEGGVGANVLTF. CDR3 DNA sequence: TGTGCCAGCAGTGAGGGAGGGGTCGGGGCCAACGTCCTGACTTTC.

This clone was counted once. The chain recombines TRBV4-1 with TRBJ1-4; D gene unclear. With 5 bases removed from V and 11 bases from J, the gap between germline ends came to 18 bases. The germline CDR1 and CDR2 sequences are MGHRA and YSYEKL. CDR3 length: 14 residues. CDR3 amino acids: CASSSVAGEDKLFF. DNA of the CDR3: TGCGCCAGCAGCTCGGTTGCGGGTGAAGATAAACTGTTTTTT.

This chain connects TRBV5-4 to TRBJ1-3; 9 positions match TRBD1. Germline-derived CDR1 and CDR2 are SGHNT and YYREEE (reference sequence). With 3 bases clipped from V and 4 bases from J, the junction kept 5 bases outside the gene matches. The CDR3 totals 15 residues. In DNA form, the CDR3 reads TGTGCCAGCAGCTCACAGGGGGCAGCGGGAAACACCATATATTTT. Amino acids: CASSSQGAAGNTIYF.

This chain's CDR3 is CASSDARAGYGYTF. The CDR3 DNA reads TGTGCCAGCAGTGACGCCAGGGCTGGGTATGGCTACACCTTC. This chain links TRBV2 with TRBJ1-2, with a weak D call TRBD1 (5 bases). Trimming shortened V by 3 bases and J by 5 bases, and 13 bases separated the two germline ends. The CDR3 has 14 residues. Germline CDR1 reads SNHLY; CDR2 reads FYNNEI. Full variable domain (outside the CDR3, taken from reference TRBV2 and TRBJ1-2): EPEVTQTPSHQVTQMGQEVILRCVPISNHLYFYWYRQILGQKVEFLVSFYNNEISEKSEIFDDQFSVERPDGSNFTLKIRSTKLEDSAMYFCASSDARAGYGYTFGSGTRLTVV.

The gene calls are TRBV18 and TRBJ2-3, with D possibly being TRBD1 (6 bases). CDR1 KGHSH and CDR2 LQKENI come from the germline V gene. The ends were cut back, 1 base at V and 4 bases at J, with 9 bases in the middle. The CDR3 runs 14 residues. CDR3 protein: CASSPLQGPDTQYF. The CDR3 DNA is TGTGCCAGCTCACCACTACAGGGCCCAGATACGCAGTATTTT.

This CDR3 is CASSPRQGPHNEQFF. Here the CDR3 DNA reads TGTGCCAGCTCACCTAGACAGGGTCCCCACAATGAGCAGTTCTTC. This chain connects TRBV18 to TRBJ2-1, with 7 bases identical to TRBD1. CDR3 length equals 15 residues. V dropped 3 bases and J dropped 5; count of bases not matched to a gene: 7. Per germline, CDR1 KGHSH and CDR2 LQKENI. Drawing the rest from reference TRBV18 and TRBJ2-1, the complete variable domain is NAGVMQNPRHLVRRRGQEARLRCSPMKGHSHVYWYRQLPEEGLKFMVYLQKENIIDESGMPKERFSAEFPKEGPSILRIQQVVRGDSAAYFCASSPRQGPHNEQFFGPGTRLTVL.

The chain joins TRBV12-3 or TRBV12-4 to TRBJ1-5, with D perhaps TRBD1 (6 bases). Trimming took 11 bases from V and 6 from J, leaving 17 bases between them. There are 13 residues in the CDR3. CDR3: CASGRGKGQPQHF. The CDR3 DNA sequence: TGTGCCTCCGGCAGGGGAAAGGGTCAGCCCCAGCATTTT.

The chain joins TRBV19 to TRBJ2-5; 8 bases are a match to TRBD2. This CDR3 has 15 amino acids. From germline, CDR1 is LNHDA and CDR2 SQIVND (reference sequence). The V gene end was trimmed by 3 bases and the J gene end by 2 bases; junction bases not matched to a gene: 5. The CDR3, as DNA: TGTGCCAGTAGTATCCCGGGGGGGAGTCAAGAGACCCAGTACTTC. This translates into CASSIPGGSQETQYF.

The gene calls are TRBV4-2 and TRBJ2-5; 9 positions agree with TRBD2. J was trimmed by 4 bases and V by 2 bases; bases with no gene match: 17. The germline V gene has CDR1 LGHNA and CDR2 YNFKEQ. This CDR3 has 19 amino acids. CDR3 DNA: TGTGCCAGCAGCCAAAGACCGCAGGCACTTAGCGGGAGAATAGAGACCCAGTACTTC. This gives the protein CASSQRPQALSGRIETQYF.

The rearrangement links TRBV28 to TRBJ1-5; TRBD1 matches at 9 bases. This CDR3 comprises 18 residues. V was pared by 1 base and J by 0 bases, with 7 bases of the junction left unmatched. Germline CDR1 is MDHEN and CDR2 is SYDVKM. The CDR3 spells CASSLSATGGNSNQPQHF. The CDR3 bases are TGTGCCAGCAGTTTATCGGCGACAGGGGGTAATAGCAATCAGCCCCAGCATTTT.

There are a few counts of this clone. The rearrangement joins TRBV3-1 (or the pseudogene TRBV3-2) to TRBJ2-7, with TRBD1 as a possible D gene (5 bases). This CDR3 contains 14 residues. The V end was cut by 0 bases, the J end by 3 bases, with 9 bases between. Germline V gene lookup returns CDR1 LGHDT and CDR2 YNNKEL (reference sequence). The CDR3 protein is CASSQEGQLYEQYF. CDR3 bases: TGTGCCAGCAGCCAAGAGGGGCAGCTCTACGAGCAGTACTTC.

The chain combines TRBV7-8 with TRBJ1-1, with D possibly being TRBD1 (6 bases). The V and J ends lost 0 bases and 1 base respectively, with 21 bases between them. The CDR3 runs to 19 residues. Germline CDR1 reads SGHVS; CDR2 reads FQNEAQ. CDR3 region: CASSLAFDRRRKANTEAFF. CDR3 bases: TGTGCCAGCAGCTTAGCGTTCGACAGGAGAAGAAAAGCGAACACTGAAGCTTTCTTT.

The V call is TRBV2, the J call TRBJ1-1, with 9 nucleotides matching TRBD1. Germline assignment: CDR1 SNHLY and CDR2 FYNNEI. There are 15 residues in the CDR3. The J segment lost 2 bases and the V segment lost 6 bases, leaving 7 bases of the junction unmatched. The CDR3 DNA reads as TGTGCCAGCAGAGCCCAGACAGGGGGAAACACTGAAGCTTTCTTT. The encoded protein is CASRAQTGGNTEAFF.

V is TRBV10-3 and J is TRBJ1-4, with D uncertain. Between the trimmed V and J ends, which lost 6 bases and 0 bases, there was a span of 8 bases. The CDR3 sequence is 14 residues long. Germline V gene lookup returns CDR1 ENHRY and CDR2 SYGVKD. CDR3 protein: CAISPGATNEKLFF. As DNA, the CDR3 is TGTGCCATCAGCCCCGGGGCAACTAATGAAAAACTGTTTTTT.

CDR3 nucleotides: TGTGCCAGCTCGGACTACAGGGGGGGGAATCAGCCCCAGCATTTT. Translating gives CASSDYRGGNQPQHF. The chain couples TRBV18 to TRBJ1-5; 8 positions agree with TRBD1. Germline V gives CDR1 KGHSH, CDR2 LQKENI. V shed 6 bases and J 4 bases; nucleotides not matched to a gene: 8. The CDR3 is 15 residues long.

The gene calls are TRBV2 and TRBJ1-3, with TRBD1 matching 7 bases. From germline, CDR1 is SNHLY and CDR2 FYNNEI. This CDR3 region has 16 residues. V lost 5 bases and J lost 4; bases outside the gene matches: 11. Here the CDR3 DNA reads TGTGCCAGCAGTCCCCTACAGGGGAGGCTCGGAAACACCATATATTTT. It encodes CASSPLQGRLGNTIYF.

V is TRBV27 and J is TRBJ1-5; D call uncertain. Germline V CDR1 and CDR2: MNHEY, SMNVEV (reference sequence). V was shortened by 5 bases and J by 4 bases, with 15 bases between the two germline ends. This CDR3 has 15 residues. DNA for the CDR3: TGTGCCAGCAGTCGAGGGAGTCCGTTTAATCAGCCCCAGCATTTT. Translating it yields CASSRGSPFNQPQHF.

The chain links TRBV11-3 to TRBJ1-1; no clear D. Trimming took off 5 bases at V and 3 bases at J, with 10 bases between the two ends. CDR3 length equals 13 residues. Germline assignment: CDR1 SGHNT and CDR2 YENEEA. CDR3: CASSRERDTEAFF. Here the CDR3 DNA reads TGTGCCAGCAGCAGGGAGAGGGACACTGAAGCTTTCTTT. The complete variable domain, with remaining parts taken from reference TRBV11-3 and TRBJ1-1, reads EAGVVQSPRYKIIEKKQPVAFWCNPISGHNTLYWYLQNLGQGPELLIRYENEEAVDDSQLPKDRFSAERLKGVDSTLKIQPAELGDSAVYLCASSRERDTEAFFGQGTRLTVV.

The chain has TRBV6-6 and TRBJ1-2; no firm D call. The length of the CDR3 is 12 residues. Trimming took off 8 bases at V and 13 bases at J, with 20 bases between the two ends. Germline values: CDR1 MNHNY, CDR2 SVGAGI (reference sequence). The CDR3 spells CASRLEEGKCTF. The CDR3, as DNA: TGTGCCAGCCGCCTTGAGGAGGGAAAATGCACCTTC.

The V gene is TRBV4-1, the J gene TRBJ2-7; weak D call: TRBD2 (6 bases). Per germline, CDR1 MGHRA and CDR2 YSYEKL. V dropped 1 base and J dropped 1 base, with 11 bases sitting between them. CDR3 size: 15 residues. In DNA form, the CDR3 reads TGCGCCAGCAGCCAAGTTTTCGGACTATCCTACGAGCAGTACTTC. Its translation is CASSQVFGLSYEQYF.